This is a list of T cell receptor beta chains from one sample in a study of T cell responses to AZD1222 COVID-19 vaccine. Method: immunoSEQ multiplex PCR; TCRdb's copy keeps in-frame clones and lacks some. Seen here are about 67,000 clones, around 84% observed once, and the top ten hold 21%. Specimen: peripheral blood, collected on day 0 of AZD1222 vaccination. The receptors were sampled from an adult in good health. CDR3s include the opening cysteine and the closing phenylalanine or tryptophan. Each record gives: J gene, D gene, clone size, V gene, CDR3 protein, CDR3 DNA. The D gene is left open where the match is weak. Clone size is stated in some rows and not others, as once, few, many or a class when expanded.

J: TRBJ1-1; D: .; size: .; V: TRBV19; CDR3: CASSINSMEGGGEAFF; DNA: TGTGCCAGTAGTATTAATTCTATGGAGGGAGGCGGTGAAGCTTTCTTT
J: TRBJ2-7; D: .; size: .; V: TRBV6-5; CDR3: CASSYKLGPYEQYF; DNA: TGTGCCAGCAGTTATAAGTTGGGGCCCTACGAGCAGTACTTC
J: TRBJ2-7; D: TRBD1; size: .; V: TRBV9; CDR3: CASSPRQGGKPEQYF; DNA: TGTGCCAGCAGCCCCCGACAGGGTGGGAAGCCCGAGCAGTACTTC
J: TRBJ1-1; D: .; size: .; V: TRBV5-5; CDR3: CASSLGDWSTEAFF; DNA: TGTGCCAGCAGCTTAGGGGACTGGAGCACTGAAGCTTTCTTT
J: TRBJ2-1; D: .; size: .; V: TRBV15; CDR3: CATSRDRAGTYYNEQFF; DNA: TGTGCCACCAGCAGAGATCGGGCGGGGACCTACTACAATGAGCAGTTCTTC
J: TRBJ1-6; D: .; size: .; V: TRBV27; CDR3: CASSLGSRSYNSPLHF; DNA: TGTGCCAGCAGTTTAGGGTCGCGCTCCTATAATTCACCCCTCCACTTT
J: TRBJ1-1; D: .; size: .; V: TRBV5-1; CDR3: CASSQVTGMNTEAFF; DNA: TGCGCCAGCAGCCAAGTAACAGGTATGAACACTGAAGCTTTCTTT
J: TRBJ1-5; D: TRBD1; size: .; V: TRBV5-1; CDR3: CASSPGTEGQPQHF; DNA: TGCGCCAGCAGTCCCGGGACAGAAGGGCAGCCCCAGCATTTT
J: TRBJ1-1; D: .; size: once; V: TRBV7-7; CDR3: CASSRTKNTEAFF; DNA: TGTGCTAGCAGCCGGACGAAAAACACTGAAGCTTTCTTT
J: TRBJ2-1; D: .; size: .; V: TRBV28; CDR3: CASSAFDEQFF; DNA: TGTGCCAGCAGTGCTTTCGATGAGCAGTTCTTC
J: TRBJ2-2; D: .; size: .; V: TRBV24-1; CDR3: CATSDGTTGYTGELFF; DNA: TGTGCCACCAGTGATGGGACGACTGGATACACCGGGGAGCTGTTTTTT
J: TRBJ1-2; D: TRBD1; size: .; V: TRBV7-2; CDR3: CASSLVGTGGVGYTF; DNA: TGTGCCAGCAGCTTAGTTGGGACAGGGGGCGTCGGCTACACCTTC
J: TRBJ1-1; D: .; size: .; V: TRBV14; CDR3: CASSPLPTGYTEAFF; DNA: TGTGCCAGCAGCCCGCTACCGACAGGTTACACTGAAGCTTTCTTT
J: TRBJ1-1; D: TRBD1; size: .; V: TRBV28; CDR3: CASTQRGTGNTEAFF; DNA: TGTGCCAGCACCCAAAGGGGGACAGGTAACACTGAAGCTTTCTTT
J: TRBJ1-1; D: TRBD1; size: .; V: TRBV6-2/TRBV6-3; CDR3: CASSGTGRTEAFF; DNA: TGTGCCAGCAGTGGGACAGGGCGGACTGAAGCTTTCTTT
J: TRBJ2-7; D: .; size: .; V: TRBV24-1; CDR3: CATSEPGTYEQYF; DNA: TGTGCCACCAGTGAACCCGGGACCTACGAGCAGTACTTC
J: TRBJ2-3; D: .; size: few; V: TRBV7-6; CDR3: CASSLAGASTDTQYF; DNA: TGTGCCAGCAGCTTAGCGGGGGCGAGCACAGATACGCAGTATTTT
J: TRBJ1-4; D: .; size: .; V: TRBV9; CDR3: CASSAEGDFEEKLFF; DNA: TGTGCCAGCAGCGCGGAGGGGGATTTCGAGGAAAAACTGTTTTTT
J: TRBJ2-7; D: .; size: .; V: TRBV7-2; CDR3: CASSLGLGEQYF; DNA: TGTGCCAGCAGCTTAGGGCTGGGAGAGCAGTACTTC
J: TRBJ1-2; D: TRBD1; size: .; V: TRBV28; CDR3: CASSLTGGGGYTF; DNA: TGTGCCAGCAGCCTGACAGGGGGCGGCGGCTACACCTTC
J: TRBJ2-6; D: .; size: .; V: TRBV3-1/TRBV3-2; CDR3: CASSRSWNPGANVLTF; DNA: TGTGCCAGCAGCCGATCCTGGAATCCAGGGGCCAACGTCCTGACTTTC
J: TRBJ2-1; D: TRBD1; size: once; V: TRBV7-2; CDR3: CASSSRDRGQNEQFF; DNA: TGTGCCAGCAGCTCCCGGGACAGGGGGCAAAATGAGCAGTTCTTC
J: TRBJ2-5; D: .; size: .; V: TRBV5-4; CDR3: CASTPGGGQDQETQYF; DNA: TGTGCCAGCACCCCCGGTGGGGGGCAGGACCAAGAGACCCAGTACTTC
J: TRBJ1-5; D: .; size: .; V: TRBV27; CDR3: CASSSQNDGETGQPQHF; DNA: TGTGCCAGCAGTTCCCAAAACGACGGGGAAACGGGTCAGCCCCAGCATTTT
J: TRBJ1-1; D: TRBD1; size: .; V: TRBV6-1; CDR3: CASSEYTGDREAFF; DNA: TGTGCCAGCAGTGAATACACAGGGGACCGGGAAGCTTTCTTT
J: TRBJ2-4; D: .; size: .; V: TRBV28; CDR3: CASSSDQVSKNIQYF; DNA: TGTGCCAGCAGTTCCGATCAGGTGTCCAAAAACATTCAGTACTTC
J: TRBJ1-3; D: .; size: .; V: TRBV24-1; CDR3: CATSDGSYSGNTIYF; DNA: TGTGCCACCAGTGATGGGTCCTACTCTGGAAACACCATATATTTT
J: TRBJ2-5; D: .; size: few; V: TRBV6-2/TRBV6-3; CDR3: CASSYSGPQETQYF; DNA: TGTGCCAGCAGTTACTCTGGGCCTCAAGAGACCCAGTACTTC
J: TRBJ2-7; D: .; size: .; V: TRBV10-3; CDR3: CAISESGGGPSPYEQYF; DNA: TGTGCCATCAGTGAGTCAGGGGGGGGCCCTTCCCCCTACGAGCAGTACTTC
J: TRBJ2-7; D: .; size: .; V: TRBV28; CDR3: CASSAGPRVYEQYF; DNA: TGTGCCAGCAGCGCGGGACCGAGGGTGTACGAGCAGTACTTC
J: TRBJ1-1; D: .; size: .; V: TRBV28; CDR3: CASSLYAGESTFF; DNA: TGTGCCAGCAGTTTGTATGCAGGGGAATCTACTTTCTTT
J: TRBJ1-2; D: .; size: medium-sized; V: TRBV20-1; CDR3: CSASPNRDGYTF; DNA: TGCAGTGCTAGTCCAAACAGGGATGGCTACACCTTC
J: TRBJ1-2; D: TRBD1; size: .; V: TRBV6-2/TRBV6-3; CDR3: CASSSGTGGNYGYTF; DNA: TGTGCCAGCAGTTCCGGGACAGGGGGCAACTATGGCTACACCTTC
J: TRBJ1-5; D: .; size: .; V: TRBV15; CDR3: CATGPIGWDDQPQHF; DNA: TGTGCCACCGGGCCTATAGGCTGGGATGATCAGCCCCAGCATTTT
J: TRBJ1-6; D: .; size: .; V: TRBV30; CDR3: CAWSVLRGRNSPLHF; DNA: TGTGCCTGGAGTGTACTTCGGGGGAGGAATTCACCCCTCCACTTT
J: TRBJ1-2; D: .; size: .; V: TRBV21-1; CDR3: CASSLKDRDGYGYTF; DNA: TGTGCCAGCAGTCTGAAGGACAGGGACGGCTATGGCTACACCTTC